This TCR beta chain is drawn from a study of T cell responses to AZD1222 COVID-19 vaccine. In regard to this clone: Its target is unknown.

TCRdb keeps only in-frame clones here, not all; method: immunoSEQ multiplex PCR. The sample includes 65,000 to 75,000 clones, roughly 80% of them seen just once. From germline, CDR1 is LGHDT and CDR2 YNNKEL (reference sequence). V gave up 0 bases and J gave up 2 bases; unmatched junction bases: 4. This CDR3 is built from 16 residues. Findings and limits, study-wide: All repertoire sampling was performed exclusively after the peak T cell response. Just 5 or 6 AZD1222 recipients tested seropositive at baseline.

This chain joins TRBV3-1 (or the pseudogene TRBV3-2) and TRBJ2-3; 8 bases map to TRBD2. The source was peripheral blood, collected 28 days after the second AZD1222 dose. The sequence derives from an adult who received the AZD1222 COVID-19 vaccine. CDR3 DNA sequence: TGTGCCAGCAGCCAAGACCTTAGCGGGACCACAGATACGCAGTATTTT. It is translated as CASSQDLSGTTDTQYF.